One TCR beta chain is described in this entry. This entry belongs to a study of blood T cell repertoires in COVID-19. Study context: There were acute and convalescent COVID-19 samples, and they came from the United States, Italy and Spain.

The germline V gene has CDR1 SGHTA and CDR2 FQGNSA. V was pared by 4 bases and J by 7 bases, with 2 bases of the junction left unmatched. The CDR3 extends over 12 amino acids. Per the original data handling: Estimated nucleated cell counts came from reference gene primer amplification. Some clones are missing from TCRdb's copy, which holds only in-frame ones; the method was immunoSEQ multiplex PCR. That table furnishes V, J and clone size, whereas the DNA furnished D and trimming. The table lists 91,000 or so clones, about 86% of them singletons. Sequenced: peripheral blood. This TCR derives from a woman in her sixties or seventies in a cohort sampled during active or convalescent COVID-19. V usage is TRBV7-2 and J usage is TRBJ1-2, with 8 nucleotides matching TRBD1. The chain's CDR3 is CASSYDRGGYTF. Here the CDR3 DNA reads TGTGCCAGCAGCTACGACAGGGGTGGCTACACCTTC.